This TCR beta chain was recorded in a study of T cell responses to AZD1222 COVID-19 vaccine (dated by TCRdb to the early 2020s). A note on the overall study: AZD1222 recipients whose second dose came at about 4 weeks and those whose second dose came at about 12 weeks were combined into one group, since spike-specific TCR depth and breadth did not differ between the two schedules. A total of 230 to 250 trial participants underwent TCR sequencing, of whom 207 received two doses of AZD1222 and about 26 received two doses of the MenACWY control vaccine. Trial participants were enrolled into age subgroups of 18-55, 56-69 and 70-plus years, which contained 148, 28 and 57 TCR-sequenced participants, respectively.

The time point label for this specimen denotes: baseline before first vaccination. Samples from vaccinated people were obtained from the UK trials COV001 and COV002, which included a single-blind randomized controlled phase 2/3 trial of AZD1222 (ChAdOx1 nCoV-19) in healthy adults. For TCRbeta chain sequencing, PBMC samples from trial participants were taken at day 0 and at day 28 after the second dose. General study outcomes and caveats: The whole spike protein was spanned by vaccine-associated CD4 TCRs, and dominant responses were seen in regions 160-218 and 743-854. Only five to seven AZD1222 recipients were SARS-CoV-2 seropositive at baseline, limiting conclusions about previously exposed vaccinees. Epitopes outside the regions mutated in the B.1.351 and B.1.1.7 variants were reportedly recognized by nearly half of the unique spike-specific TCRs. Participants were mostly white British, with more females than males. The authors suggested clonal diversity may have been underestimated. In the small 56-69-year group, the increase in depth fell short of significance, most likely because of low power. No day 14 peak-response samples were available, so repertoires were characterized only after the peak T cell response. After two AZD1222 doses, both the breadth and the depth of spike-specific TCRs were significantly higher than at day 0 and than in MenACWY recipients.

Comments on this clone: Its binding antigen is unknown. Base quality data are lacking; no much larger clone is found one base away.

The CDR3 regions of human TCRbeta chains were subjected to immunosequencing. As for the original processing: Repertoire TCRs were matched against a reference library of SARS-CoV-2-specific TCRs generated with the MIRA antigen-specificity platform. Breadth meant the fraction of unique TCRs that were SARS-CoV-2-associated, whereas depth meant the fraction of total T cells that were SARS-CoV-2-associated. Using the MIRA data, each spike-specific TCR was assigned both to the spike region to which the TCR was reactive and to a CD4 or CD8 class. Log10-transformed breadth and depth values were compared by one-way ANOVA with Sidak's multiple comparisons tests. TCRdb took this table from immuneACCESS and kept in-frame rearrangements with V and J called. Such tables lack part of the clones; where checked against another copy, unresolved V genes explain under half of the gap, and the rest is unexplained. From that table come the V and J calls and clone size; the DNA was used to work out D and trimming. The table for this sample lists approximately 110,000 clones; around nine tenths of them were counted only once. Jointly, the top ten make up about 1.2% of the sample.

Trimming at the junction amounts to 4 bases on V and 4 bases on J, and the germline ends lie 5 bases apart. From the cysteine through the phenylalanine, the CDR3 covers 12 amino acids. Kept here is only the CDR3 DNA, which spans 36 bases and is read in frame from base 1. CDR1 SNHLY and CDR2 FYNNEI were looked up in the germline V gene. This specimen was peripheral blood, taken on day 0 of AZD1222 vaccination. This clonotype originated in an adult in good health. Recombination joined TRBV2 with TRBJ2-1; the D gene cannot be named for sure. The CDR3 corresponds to CASSAGYNEQFF. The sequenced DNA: TGTGCCAGCAGTGCCGGGTACAATGAGCAGTTCTTC.